Below are 31 T cell receptor beta chains sequenced from a single sample in a study of blood T cells in healthy people across ages (dated by TCRdb to between 2015 and 2016). Library construction relied on 5' RACE. Sequenced using an Illumina HiSeq 2500. A second PCR of 7 to 11 cycles was performed with a sample-barcoded 5' primer and a J-beta primer mix. TCRdb redid the processing of the public reads, applying fastp at Q25 and MiXCR, and retained in-frame beta chains. Rows matching on CDR3 protein sequence are summarized as one entry with the most common DNA and genes. The table for this sample lists 1.4 million to 1.5 million distinct CDR3 sequences; 35% to 45% of them were counted only once. Of the sample, roughly 8.2% is held by the ten largest clones. The sequencing sample was made of blood. The receptors here all came from a woman aged 18-29 years in good health.

The chain uses TRBV9 and TRBJ2-1; D unclear. V was cut by 0 bases and J by 5 bases, with 12 bases left in between. This CDR3 contains 15 residues. In germline, CDR1 is SGDLS, CDR2 YYNGEE. CDR3 coding DNA: TGTGCCAGCAGCGTAGGCAGGCTCCCCGACAATGAGCAGTTCTTC. Amino acid sequence: CASSVGRLPDNEQFF.

The chain recombines TRBV7-2 with TRBJ1-4; D call uncertain. The CDR3 sequence is 14 residues long. V dropped 2 bases and J dropped 3 bases, with 7 bases sitting between them. CDR1 and CDR2 (germline): SGHTA, FQGNSA. CDR3 DNA: TGTGCCAGCAGCTTAAAGGGATCTAATGAAAAACTGTTTTTT. The encoded protein is CASSLKGSNEKLFF.

This clonotype was seen a handful of times. The chain links TRBV3-1 to TRBJ1-2; D possibly corresponds to TRBD1 (5 bases). V was shortened by 4 bases and J by 6 bases, with 21 bases between the two germline ends. CDR3 size: 16 residues. Germline CDR1 reads LGHDT; CDR2 reads YNNKEL (reference sequence). The CDR3 protein is CASSLSPGGTMDGYTF. Written as DNA, the CDR3 is TGTGCCAGCAGCCTTTCCCCGGGAGGGACGATGGATGGCTACACCTTC.

Of note for this clonotype: A much larger clone lies one base from this, so it may be a read error. The chain carries TRBV6-6 and TRBJ1-5; D not resolved. Trimming pared 2 bases from V and 4 bases from J, leaving 15 bases between. The CDR3 has 16 amino acids. From germline, CDR1 is MNHNY and CDR2 SVGAGI (reference sequence). CDR3 protein: CASSYQRHGRNQPQHF. In DNA, the CDR3 is TGTGCCAGCAGTTACCAAAGACACGGTCGTAATCAGCCCCAGCATTTT.

This chain uses TRBV3-1 with TRBJ2-3, with 12 nucleotides matching TRBD1. The CDR3 extends over 17 amino acids. The J segment lost 7 bases and the V segment lost 2 bases, leaving 10 bases of the junction unmatched. Per germline, CDR1 LGHDT and CDR2 YNNKEL (reference sequence). CDR3 nucleotides: TGTGCCAGCAGCCAATCATTGGGACAGGGGGCGATAAATACGCAGTATTTT. Translation: CASSQSLGQGAINTQYF.

This clonotype came up a few times. The chain couples TRBV7-2 to TRBJ1-2; 10 bases are shared with TRBD1. The CDR3 is made up of 15 amino acids. V lost 3 bases and J lost 0; bases outside the gene matches: 1. In germline, CDR1 is SGHTA, CDR2 FQGNSA. The CDR3 DNA reads as TGTGCCAGCAGCTTGGACAGGGGGTCTAACTATGGCTACACCTTC. This encodes CASSLDRGSNYGYTF.

There are a few counts of this clonotype. The rearrangement links TRBV6-1 to TRBJ1-2; possibly TRBD1 for D (5 bases). CDR1 is MNHNS, CDR2 SASEGT, per germline. The V and J ends lost 2 bases and 3 bases respectively, with 10 bases between them. The CDR3 loop spans 14 amino acids. The CDR3 DNA reads as TGTGCCAGCAGTGAAACGACAGTATACTATGGCTACACCTTC. It codes for CASSETTVYYGYTF.

The chain combines TRBV28 with TRBJ1-1; unclear D gene. This CDR3 contains 16 residues. Trimming removed 3 bases from V and 4 bases from J, with 18 bases in between. CDR1 is MDHEN, CDR2 SYDVKM, per germline. CDR3 nucleotide sequence: TGTGCCAGCAGTTTTCCTGCGGGGAGGGTTAGCACTGAAGCTTTCTTT. It yields the protein CASSFPAGRVSTEAFF.

This clonotype was counted only a few times. This rearrangement joins TRBV12-5 to TRBJ2-3, with D unclear. Trimming stripped 1 base from V and 2 bases from J, with 19 bases between. This CDR3 is 18 amino acids long. Germline CDR1 and CDR2: LGHNT and FRNRAP. CDR3 DNA sequence: TGTGCTAGTGGTTTGGCAAGAACAACGCTAAGCCACACAGATACGCAGTATTTT. Its translation: CASGLARTTLSHTDTQYF.

In DNA, the CDR3 is TGTGCCAGCAGTCAAACCGGGGAGGGAGGTGAGCAGTTCTTC. Its translation: CASSQTGEGGEQFF. The chain links TRBV27 to TRBJ2-1; TRBD2 matches 7 bases. The V gene's germline CDR1 is MNHEY and CDR2 SMNVEV (reference sequence). The CDR3 loop spans 14 amino acids. The V segment lost 5 bases and the J segment 9 bases; nucleotides outside the gene matches: 10.

V gene TRBV10-2 combines with J gene TRBJ2-7; 9 nucleotides line up with TRBD2. CDR1 is WSHSY and CDR2 is SAAADI in the germline V gene. V trimming: 9 bases; J trimming: 0 bases; junction bases outside the gene matches: 6. The CDR3 covers 14 residues. In DNA, the CDR3 is TGCGCCAGTGATACTAGCGGGTTCTCCTACGAGCAGTACTTC. Translation: CASDTSGFSYEQYF.

This clonotype was counted between two and nine times. The chain is built from TRBV25-1 and TRBJ1-5; the D is unclear. The V end was cut by 3 bases, the J end by 0 bases, with 9 bases between. The CDR3 sequence is 15 residues long. Germline values: CDR1 MGHDK, CDR2 SYGVNS. The CDR3 nucleotides read TGTGCCAGCAGTGAGTCGGACCTTAGCAATCAGCCCCAGCATTTT. Protein sequence: CASSESDLSNQPQHF.

This clonotype has more than one count but fewer than ten. The V gene is TRBV10-3, the J gene TRBJ1-2, with D perhaps matching TRBD1 (5 bases). Trimming removed 2 bases at V and 5 bases at J, with 12 bases between. Looked up from germline, CDR1 is ENHRY and CDR2 is SYGVKD. The CDR3 contains 14 residues. Here the CDR3 DNA reads TGTGCCATCAGTGAGGACAGTTCATCATATGGCTACACCTTC. Protein product: CAISEDSSSYGYTF.

The chain is built from TRBV6-1 and TRBJ2-7, with D unclear. Between the trimmed V and J ends, which lost 6 bases and 0 bases, there was a span of 9 bases. The CDR3 runs 13 residues. Germline CDR1 reads MNHNS; CDR2 reads SASEGT. This CDR3 reads CASRFQVSYEQYF. DNA for the CDR3: TGTGCCAGCAGATTCCAGGTCTCCTACGAGCAGTACTTC.

The chain is built from TRBV5-1 and TRBJ2-7; no reliable D call. This CDR3 has 16 amino acids. Trimming left V 0 bases short and J 2 bases short, with 15 bases between. Looked up from germline, CDR1 is SGHRS and CDR2 is YFSETQ. The DNA for the CDR3 is TGCGCCAGCAGCTTGGAAGGTCGCAGGCCAGCCTACGAGCAGTACTTC. This encodes CASSLEGRRPAYEQYF.

This clonotype showed up many times. The genes are TRBV7-2 and TRBJ2-1; no clear D gene. The CDR3 totals 11 residues. Germline-derived CDR1 and CDR2 are SGHTA and FQGNSA. The V end was cut by 0 bases, the J end by 14 bases, with 8 bases between. CDR3: CASSLAGAKFF. In DNA form, the CDR3 reads TGTGCCAGCAGCTTAGCGGGTGCGAAGTTCTTC.

As concerns this clonotype: One end of the junction fails to match germline, which may point to a read error. The rearrangement joins TRBV12-3 or TRBV12-4 to TRBJ2-1; 8 nucleotides match TRBD2. The CDR3 runs 15 residues. In nucleotides, the CDR3 is TGTGTCAGCAAATTAGCGGGAAGCTCCTACAATGAGCAGTTCTTC. As protein: CVSKLAGSSYNEQFF.

This clonotype was counted only a few times. The chain uses TRBV12-3 or TRBV12-4 and TRBJ2-1, with 11 bases lining up with TRBD2. The length of the CDR3 is 15 residues. The junction had 16 bases not matched to a gene; V was cut back by 7 bases and J by 14 bases. CDR3 sequence: CASISISSGGAQKFF. The CDR3 nucleotides are TGTGCCAGCATCTCGATTAGTAGCGGGGGGGCCCAAAAGTTCTTC.

The table lists this clonotype with a few counts. This chain connects TRBV9 to TRBJ1-6, with 9 bases fitting TRBD1. This CDR3 has 16 amino acids. CDR1 is SGDLS and CDR2 is YYNGEE in the germline V gene. V lost 3 bases to trimming and J lost 4 bases; unmatched junction nucleotides: 5. The CDR3 protein is CASSGTGTGYNSPLHF. CDR3 in DNA: TGTGCCAGCAGCGGAACCGGGACAGGGTATAATTCACCCCTCCACTTT.

This clonotype was detected only a few times. V gene TRBV10-3 combines with J gene TRBJ2-7, with 10 nucleotides matching TRBD1. Trimming took 7 bases from V and 1 from J; bases not matched to a gene: 4. CDR3 length: 14 amino acids. Per germline, CDR1 ENHRY and CDR2 SYGVKD. CDR3 residues: CAINPGQGSYEQYF. The CDR3 region has the DNA TGTGCCATCAACCCGGGACAGGGGTCCTACGAGCAGTACTTC.

This clonotype was seen only a few times. The V call is TRBV6-1, the J call TRBJ2-5, with D hard to call. The DNA end lines up better with TRBJ2-7; the J call may be wrong. This CDR3 region has 13 residues. Germline CDR1 MNHNS, CDR2 SASEGT. The CDR3 sequence: CASSDTLDYEQYF. For the CDR3, the DNA is TGTGCCAGCAGTGATACTTTGGACTACGAGCAGTACTTC.

The table lists this clonotype with a few counts. V is TRBV6-6 and J is TRBJ2-1; 13 nucleotides agree with TRBD2. The CDR3 has 16 amino acids. Germline V lookup: CDR1 MNHNY, CDR2 SVGAGI (reference sequence). The junction had 4 bases not matched to a gene; V was cut back by 6 bases and J by 2 bases. In nucleotides, the CDR3 is TGTGCCAGCAGGGTGACTAGCGGGAGGACCTACAATGAGCAGTTCTTC. Protein sequence: CASRVTSGRTYNEQFF.

The chain recombines TRBV24-1 with TRBJ2-5; D might be TRBD2 (6 bases). In germline, CDR1 is KGHDR, CDR2 SFDVKD. The CDR3 is 18 amino acids. The ends were cut back, 2 bases at V and 7 bases at J, with 25 bases in the middle. CDR3 loop: CATSDSRVNTAAGGTQYF. In DNA form, the CDR3 reads TGTGCCACCAGTGATTCGCGGGTGAACACGGCCGCCGGGGGGACCCAGTACTTC.

The V and J genes are TRBV24-1 and TRBJ2-7; TRBD1 matches at 7 bases. The CDR3 is 15 residues long. Trimming cost V 2 bases and J 2 bases; bases outside gene matches: 5. Germline lookup yields CDR1 KGHDR and CDR2 SFDVKD. The CDR3 here is CATSDSATGTYEQYF. Here the CDR3 DNA reads TGTGCCACCAGTGATTCAGCGACAGGGACCTACGAGCAGTACTTC.

The J gene is TRBJ2-5, the V gene TRBV5-1, with D possibly matching TRBD2 (6 bases). Germline CDR1 SGHRS, CDR2 YFSETQ. V lost 4 bases and J 2 bases, leaving 18 bases between the germline ends. The CDR3 runs 16 residues. The CDR3 DNA reads as TGCGCCAGCAGCGGGAACCCGACCGGGAGTCAAGAGACCCAGTACTTC. Protein product: CASSGNPTGSQETQYF.

The V and J genes are TRBV5-1 and TRBJ2-5; 9 positions agree with TRBD2. In germline, CDR1 is SGHRS, CDR2 YFSETQ. V was pared by 4 bases and J by 9 bases, with 10 bases of the junction left unmatched. CDR3 size: 14 residues. The CDR3 loop reads CASSPGTSRTAQYF. Written as DNA, the CDR3 is TGCGCCAGCAGCCCAGGGACTAGCAGGACGGCCCAGTACTTC.

This sequence joins TRBV10-2 and TRBJ2-7; tentatively, D is TRBD1 (5 bases). Germline values: CDR1 WSHSY, CDR2 SAAADI. The CDR3 has 16 residues. Trimming left V 5 bases short and J 1 base short, with 18 bases between. The CDR3 bases are TGCGCCAGCAGTCTGGGGCACTACAGGTTATCCTACGAGCAGTACTTC. Amino acid sequence: CASSLGHYRLSYEQYF.

The chain couples TRBV20-1 to TRBJ1-1; unclear D gene. Trimming stripped 3 bases from V and 6 bases from J, with 8 bases between. This CDR3 is 11 amino acids long. Germline loops: CDR1 DFQATT, CDR2 SNEGSKA (reference sequence). The CDR3 is CSASRHPEAFF. Here the CDR3 DNA reads TGCAGTGCTAGTAGGCACCCTGAAGCTTTCTTT.

This chain links TRBV5-6 with TRBJ2-7; a weak D match, TRBD1 (5 bases). The CDR3 has 14 residues. The V gene's germline CDR1 is SGHDT and CDR2 YYEEEE. V gave up 4 bases and J gave up 4 bases, with 15 bases separating them. DNA of the CDR3: TGTGCCAGCAGCCCAGTTCGAGGACAATACGAGCAGTACTTC. Its protein product is CASSPVRGQYEQYF.

The V gene is TRBV20-1, the J gene TRBJ2-3; D may be TRBD2 (5 bases). Trimming took 4 bases from V and 2 from J, leaving 22 bases between them. CDR3 length: 17 residues. The germline V gene has CDR1 DFQATT and CDR2 SNEGSKA (reference sequence). In nucleotides, the CDR3 is TGCAGTGCTACCACCGGGCTAGCAGACTTTTCCACAGATACGCAGTATTTT. This gives the protein CSATTGLADFSTDTQYF.

This chain links TRBV3-1 with TRBJ2-1; 9 bases line up with TRBD2. V lost 1 base to trimming and J lost 4 bases; unmatched junction nucleotides: 2. The CDR3 covers 15 residues. CDR1 and CDR2 (germline): LGHDT, YNNKEL (reference sequence). CDR3 residues: CASSQGTSDYNEQFF. CDR3 in DNA: TGTGCCAGCAGCCAAGGGACTAGCGATTACAATGAGCAGTTCTTC.